Reported below is one TCR beta chain. The data originate from a study of blood T cell repertoires in COVID-19. Overall study context: PBMCs, B-cell-depleted T cells, or T cells were the source of the cDNA or gDNA that made up the material.

Participant reports of clinical history set cohort assignment. Per the authors' pipeline: Reference gene primer amplification in the assay estimated nucleated cell counts. Sequenced by immunoSEQ multiplex PCR; TCRdb stores in-frame clones only, minus some. That table furnishes V, J and clone size, whereas the DNA furnished D and trimming. This sample has about 210,000 clones, with just over 85% found just once. The origin of this receptor is a woman aged 40 to 49 with acute COVID-19. The sequencing input was PBMCs or T cells enriched from blood (not recorded which).

The CDR3 DNA reads as TGTGCCAGCAGCTTGGCACTAGCGGGTCTCTCTGGGGCCAACGTCCTGACTTTC. Protein product: CASSLALAGLSGANVLTF. The chain couples TRBV5-4 to TRBJ2-6, with TRBD2 identical over 9 bases. V shed 0 bases, J shed 0 bases, and the junction held 4 bases outside the gene matches. The length of the CDR3 is 18 residues. Germline V lookup: CDR1 SGHNT, CDR2 YYREEE (reference sequence).